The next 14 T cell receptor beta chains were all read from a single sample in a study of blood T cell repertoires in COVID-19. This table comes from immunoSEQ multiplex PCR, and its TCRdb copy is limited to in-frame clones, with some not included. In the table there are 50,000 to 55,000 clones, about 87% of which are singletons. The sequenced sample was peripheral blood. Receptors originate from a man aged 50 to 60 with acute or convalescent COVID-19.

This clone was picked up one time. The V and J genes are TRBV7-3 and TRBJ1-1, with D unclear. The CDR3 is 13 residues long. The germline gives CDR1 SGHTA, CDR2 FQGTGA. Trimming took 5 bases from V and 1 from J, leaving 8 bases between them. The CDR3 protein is CASSPHKNTEAFF. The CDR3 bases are TGTGCCAGCAGCCCCCACAAGAACACTGAAGCTTTCTTT. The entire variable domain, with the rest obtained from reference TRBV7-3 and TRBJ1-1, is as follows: GAGVSQTPSNKVTEKGKYVELRCDPISGHTALYWYRQSLGQGPEFLIYFQGTGAADDSGLPNDRFFAVRPEGSVSTLKIQRTERGDSAVYLCASSPHKNTEAFFGQGTRLTVV.

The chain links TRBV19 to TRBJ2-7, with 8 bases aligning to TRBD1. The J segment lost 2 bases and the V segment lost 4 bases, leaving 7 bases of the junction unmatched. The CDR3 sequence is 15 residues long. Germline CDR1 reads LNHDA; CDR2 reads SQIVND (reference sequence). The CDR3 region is CASSKRDRQTYEQYF. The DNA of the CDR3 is TGTGCCAGTAGTAAACGGGACAGGCAGACCTACGAGCAGTACTTC. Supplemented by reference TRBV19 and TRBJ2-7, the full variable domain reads DGGITQSPKYLFRKEGQNVTLSCEQNLNHDAMYWYRQDPGQGLRLIYYSQIVNDFQKGDIAEGYSVSREKKESFPLTVTSAQKNPTAFYLCASSKRDRQTYEQYFGPGTRLTVT.

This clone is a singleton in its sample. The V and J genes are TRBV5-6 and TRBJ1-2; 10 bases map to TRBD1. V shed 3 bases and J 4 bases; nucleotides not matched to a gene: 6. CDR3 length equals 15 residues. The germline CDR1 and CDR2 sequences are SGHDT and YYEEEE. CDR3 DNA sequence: TGTGCCAGCAGCTCCGGGACAGGGGTTTTCTATGGCTACACCTTC. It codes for CASSSGTGVFYGYTF.

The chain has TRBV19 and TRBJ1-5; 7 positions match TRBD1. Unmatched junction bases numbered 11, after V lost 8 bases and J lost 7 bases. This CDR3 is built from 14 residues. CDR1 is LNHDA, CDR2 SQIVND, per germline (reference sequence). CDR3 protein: CASDRQGGKQPQHF. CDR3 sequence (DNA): TGTGCCAGTGATAGGCAGGGGGGAAAGCAGCCCCAGCATTTT.

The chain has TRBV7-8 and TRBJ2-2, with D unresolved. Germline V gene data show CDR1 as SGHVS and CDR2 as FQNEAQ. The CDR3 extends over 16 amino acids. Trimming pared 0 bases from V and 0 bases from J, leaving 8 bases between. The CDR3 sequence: CASSLASRANTGELFF. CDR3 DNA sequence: TGTGCCAGCAGCTTAGCTAGTCGGGCGAACACCGGGGAGCTGTTTTTT.

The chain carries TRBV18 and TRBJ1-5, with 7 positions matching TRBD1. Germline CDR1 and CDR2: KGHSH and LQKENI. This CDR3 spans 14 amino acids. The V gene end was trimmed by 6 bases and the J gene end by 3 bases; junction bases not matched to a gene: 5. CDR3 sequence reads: CASSPTGDNQPQHF. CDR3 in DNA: TGTGCCAGCTCGCCTACAGGGGACAATCAGCCCCAGCATTTT.

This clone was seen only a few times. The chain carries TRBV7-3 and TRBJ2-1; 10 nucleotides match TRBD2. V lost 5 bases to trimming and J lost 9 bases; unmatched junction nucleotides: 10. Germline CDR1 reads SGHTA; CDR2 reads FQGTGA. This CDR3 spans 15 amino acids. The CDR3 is CASSPELAGRVEQFF. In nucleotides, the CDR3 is TGTGCCAGCAGCCCCGAACTAGCGGGACGGGTTGAGCAGTTCTTC.

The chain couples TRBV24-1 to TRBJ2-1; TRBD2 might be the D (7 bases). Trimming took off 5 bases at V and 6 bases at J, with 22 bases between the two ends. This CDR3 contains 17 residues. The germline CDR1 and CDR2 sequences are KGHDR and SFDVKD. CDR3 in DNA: TGTGCCACCAGTGCCCGGGGGGCGGGACGGGACTCCAATGAGCAGTTCTTC. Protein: CATSARGAGRDSNEQFF.

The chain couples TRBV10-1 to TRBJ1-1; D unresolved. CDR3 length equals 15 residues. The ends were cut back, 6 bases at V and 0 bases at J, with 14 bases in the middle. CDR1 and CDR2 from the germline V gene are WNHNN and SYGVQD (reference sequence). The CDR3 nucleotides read TGCGCCAGCAGGGACTCCGGCGATTTGAACACTGAAGCTTTCTTT. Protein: CASRDSGDLNTEAFF.

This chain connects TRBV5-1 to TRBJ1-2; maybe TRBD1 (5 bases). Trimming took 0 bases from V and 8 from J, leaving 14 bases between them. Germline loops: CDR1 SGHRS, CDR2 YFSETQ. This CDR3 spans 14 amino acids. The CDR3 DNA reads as TGCGCCAGCAGCTTGGACAGGCCAGGGAAGGGCTACACCTTC. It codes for CASSLDRPGKGYTF.

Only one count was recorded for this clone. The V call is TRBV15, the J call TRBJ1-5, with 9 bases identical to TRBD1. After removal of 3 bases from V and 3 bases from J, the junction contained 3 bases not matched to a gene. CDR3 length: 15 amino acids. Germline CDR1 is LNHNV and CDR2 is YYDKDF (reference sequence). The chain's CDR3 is CATSRTGGYNQPQHF. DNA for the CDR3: TGTGCCACCAGCAGGACAGGGGGTTACAATCAGCCCCAGCATTTT.

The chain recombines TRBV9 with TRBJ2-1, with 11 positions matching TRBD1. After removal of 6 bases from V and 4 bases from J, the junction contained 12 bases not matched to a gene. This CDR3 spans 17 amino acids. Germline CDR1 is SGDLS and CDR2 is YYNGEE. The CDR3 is CASTHDAGTGGYNEQFF. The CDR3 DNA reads TGTGCCAGCACCCATGACGCCGGGACAGGGGGTTACAATGAGCAGTTCTTC.

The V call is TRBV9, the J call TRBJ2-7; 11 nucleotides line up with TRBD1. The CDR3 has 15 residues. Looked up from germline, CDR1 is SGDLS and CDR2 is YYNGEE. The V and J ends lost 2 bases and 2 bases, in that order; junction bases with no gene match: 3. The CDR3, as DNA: TGTGCCAGCAGCGTGGGGACAGGGGGGACCTACGAGCAGTACTTC. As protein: CASSVGTGGTYEQYF.

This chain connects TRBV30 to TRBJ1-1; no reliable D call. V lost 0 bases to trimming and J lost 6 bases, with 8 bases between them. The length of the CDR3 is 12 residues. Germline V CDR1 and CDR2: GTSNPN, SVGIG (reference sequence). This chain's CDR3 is CAWSVPGPEAFF. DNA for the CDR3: TGTGCCTGGAGTGTACCAGGCCCTGAAGCTTTCTTT.